Listed below are T cell receptor beta chains from one sample, sequenced in a study of shared clonotypes between healthy human individuals. Profiled with immunoSEQ multiplex PCR; TCRdb holds only in-frame clones, not every one. The table records 520,000 or so clones, 79% of them present only once. The specimen was PBMCs. The receptors shown here come from a woman aged 40 to 50 in good health. Some clones in this sample may be carry-over from other donors' samples. Each CDR3 is given with its conserved first and last residue. Fields, in order: clone size, J gene, V gene, D gene, CDR3 DNA, CDR3 protein. A D gene is named only where the DNA matches it firmly. Clone sizes are given selectively: once, few, many, or a class where the clone is expanded.

abundance: NA; j_gene: TRBJ1-1; v_gene: TRBV5-1; d_gene: TRBD1; CDR3nt: TGCGCCAGCAGGCCAGGGGGCTGGGATCATATGAACACTGAAGCTTTCTTT; CDR3aa: CASRPGGWDHMNTEAFF
abundance: NA; j_gene: TRBJ1-4; v_gene: TRBV27; d_gene: TRBD1; CDR3nt: TGTGCCAGCAGGAGGACAGGGGGTAATGAAAAACTGTTTTTT; CDR3aa: CASRRTGGNEKLFF
abundance: NA; j_gene: TRBJ2-5; v_gene: TRBV5-1; d_gene: NA; CDR3nt: TGCGCCAGCAGCCTGGAGGGGGGGCCGAAGACCCAGTACTTC; CDR3aa: CASSLEGGPKTQYF
abundance: NA; j_gene: TRBJ2-1; v_gene: TRBV28; d_gene: NA; CDR3nt: TGTGCCAGCGGCCGAGGAGGCGGCCGATATGGATACGACTACAATGAGCAGTTCTTC; CDR3aa: CASGRGGGRYGYDYNEQFF
abundance: NA; j_gene: TRBJ2-7; v_gene: TRBV11-3; d_gene: TRBD1; CDR3nt: TGTGCCAGCAGCTTAGAGGGACAGAGAGGTGGCGAGCAGTACTTC; CDR3aa: CASSLEGQRGGEQYF
abundance: once; j_gene: TRBJ2-5; v_gene: TRBV19; d_gene: NA; CDR3nt: TGTGCCAGTAGTATAGATCTCGGCGGCCAAGAGACCCAGTACTTC; CDR3aa: CASSIDLGGQETQYF
abundance: NA; j_gene: TRBJ2-2; v_gene: TRBV19; d_gene: TRBD1; CDR3nt: TGTGCCAGTAGTCCCGTAGGGACAGCTAACACCGGGGAGCTGTTTTTT; CDR3aa: CASSPVGTANTGELFF
abundance: few; j_gene: TRBJ1-2; v_gene: TRBV30; d_gene: TRBD1; CDR3nt: TGTGCCTGGAGTCGGACAGGGCGAGGCTACACCTTC; CDR3aa: CAWSRTGRGYTF
abundance: NA; j_gene: TRBJ2-1; v_gene: TRBV28; d_gene: TRBD2; CDR3nt: TGTGCCAGCAGCCCTTTAGCGGGAGGGGAATACAATGAGCAGTTCTTC; CDR3aa: CASSPLAGGEYNEQFF
abundance: NA; j_gene: TRBJ1-6; v_gene: TRBV28; d_gene: TRBD1; CDR3nt: TGTGCCAGCAGTAAAGACAGGGGGCTAAGTAATTCACCCCTCCACTTT; CDR3aa: CASSKDRGLSNSPLHF
abundance: many; j_gene: TRBJ2-7; v_gene: TRBV27; d_gene: NA; CDR3nt: TGTGCCAGCACCAATTGGGGATCCTACGAGCAGTACTTC; CDR3aa: CASTNWGSYEQYF
abundance: once; j_gene: TRBJ2-5; v_gene: TRBV4-2; d_gene: TRBD1; CDR3nt: TGTGCCAGCCAGCGGGACAGGGCTTTGCGGGAGACCCAGTACTTC; CDR3aa: CASQRDRALRETQYF
abundance: few; j_gene: TRBJ2-7; v_gene: TRBV7-9; d_gene: TRBD2; CDR3nt: TGTGCCAGCAGCCCCGGACTAGAACGTGGAGGCGAGCAGTACTTC; CDR3aa: CASSPGLERGGEQYF
abundance: NA; j_gene: TRBJ2-6; v_gene: TRBV28; d_gene: NA; CDR3nt: TGTGCCAGCAGTTCCTCTACCGGGGCCAACGTCCTGACTTTC; CDR3aa: CASSSSTGANVLTF
abundance: NA; j_gene: TRBJ2-7; v_gene: TRBV7-2; d_gene: TRBD1; CDR3nt: TGTGCCAGCAGCCGAGGGACAGTCACCTACGAGCAGTACTTC; CDR3aa: CASSRGTVTYEQYF
abundance: NA; j_gene: TRBJ2-7; v_gene: TRBV11-2; d_gene: TRBD1; CDR3nt: TGTGCCAGCAGCTTAGATCCCGGACAGGGATCCGAGCAGTACTTC; CDR3aa: CASSLDPGQGSEQYF
abundance: NA; j_gene: TRBJ1-1; v_gene: TRBV27; d_gene: NA; CDR3nt: TGTGCCAGCAGTTCCCCCTTCCGGGGAAACACTGAAGCTTTCTTT; CDR3aa: CASSSPFRGNTEAFF
abundance: NA; j_gene: TRBJ2-6; v_gene: TRBV19; d_gene: NA; CDR3nt: TGTGCCAGTAGTGGTATTCTGAAATCACAAAGTCGGGCCAACGTCCTGACTTTC; CDR3aa: CASSGILKSQSRANVLTF
abundance: NA; j_gene: TRBJ2-5; v_gene: TRBV19; d_gene: NA; CDR3nt: TGTGCCACAGAAGGGGGAGGGGAGACCCAGTACTTC; CDR3aa: CATEGGGETQYF
abundance: NA; j_gene: TRBJ2-5; v_gene: TRBV5-4; d_gene: TRBD2; CDR3nt: TGTGCCAGCAGCGAGGGGACTAGCGGGAGTGAGACCCAGTACTTC; CDR3aa: CASSEGTSGSETQYF
abundance: NA; j_gene: TRBJ1-5; v_gene: TRBV5-6; d_gene: NA; CDR3nt: TGTGCCAGCAGCTTGGGACGAAGACCCAATCAGCCCCAGCATTTT; CDR3aa: CASSLGRRPNQPQHF
abundance: NA; j_gene: TRBJ2-1; v_gene: TRBV7-9; d_gene: NA; CDR3nt: TGTGCCAGCAGCTTAGAGCGAATCCGAGACAATGAGCAGTTCTTC; CDR3aa: CASSLERIRDNEQFF
abundance: NA; j_gene: TRBJ1-1; v_gene: TRBV5-1; d_gene: NA; CDR3nt: TGCGCCAGCAGCCCCAGGGCTCGGAGCACTGAAGCTTTCTTT; CDR3aa: CASSPRARSTEAFF
abundance: NA; j_gene: TRBJ2-3; v_gene: TRBV9; d_gene: TRBD2; CDR3nt: TGTGCCAGCAGCTCGTGGACTAGCGGGAGCACAGATACGCAGTATTTT; CDR3aa: CASSSWTSGSTDTQYF
abundance: NA; j_gene: TRBJ1-3; v_gene: TRBV9; d_gene: NA; CDR3nt: TGTGCCAGCACCCCGGGCCTCTCTGGAAACACCATATATTTT; CDR3aa: CASTPGLSGNTIYF
abundance: NA; j_gene: TRBJ2-5; v_gene: TRBV10-1; d_gene: NA; CDR3nt: TGCGCCAGCAGTGAACAGTCCCAAGAGACCCAGTACTTC; CDR3aa: CASSEQSQETQYF
abundance: NA; j_gene: TRBJ1-5; v_gene: TRBV7-2; d_gene: NA; CDR3nt: TGTGCCAGCAGTTCTAACAGGTATCAGCCCCAGCATTTT; CDR3aa: CASSSNRYQPQHF
abundance: NA; j_gene: TRBJ1-3; v_gene: TRBV28; d_gene: TRBD1; CDR3nt: TGTGCCAGCAGTTTGGCCGACAGGGGGACTTCTGGAAACACCATATATTTT; CDR3aa: CASSLADRGTSGNTIYF
abundance: NA; j_gene: TRBJ2-3; v_gene: TRBV13; d_gene: NA; CDR3nt: TGTGCCAGCAGCTTACTTGGTGTCGGGAGCACAGATACGCAGTATTTT; CDR3aa: CASSLLGVGSTDTQYF
abundance: NA; j_gene: TRBJ2-1; v_gene: TRBV14; d_gene: TRBD2; CDR3nt: TGTGCCAGCAGCCAAGACCTGGGACTAGCGAGCAATGAGCAGTTCTTC; CDR3aa: CASSQDLGLASNEQFF
abundance: NA; j_gene: TRBJ2-7; v_gene: TRBV6-1; d_gene: TRBD1; CDR3nt: TGTGCCAGCACCTGGGGACAGCGTGGGTCCTACGAGCAGTACTTC; CDR3aa: CASTWGQRGSYEQYF
abundance: NA; j_gene: TRBJ2-7; v_gene: TRBV28; d_gene: TRBD2; CDR3nt: TGTGCCAGCAGTTCTCCTAGCGGGGTAAGCCCCTACGAGCAGTACTTC; CDR3aa: CASSSPSGVSPYEQYF
abundance: NA; j_gene: TRBJ2-1; v_gene: TRBV6-1; d_gene: TRBD2; CDR3nt: TGTGCCAGCAGGGGTGTAGCGGGAGCAGTCGGTGAGCAGTTCTTC; CDR3aa: CASRGVAGAVGEQFF
abundance: NA; j_gene: TRBJ2-3; v_gene: TRBV5-1; d_gene: TRBD2; CDR3nt: TGCGCCAGCAGCTTGACTAGCGGGCGCACAGATACGCAGTATTTT; CDR3aa: CASSLTSGRTDTQYF
abundance: NA; j_gene: TRBJ1-3; v_gene: TRBV30; d_gene: NA; CDR3nt: TGTGCCTGGAGTTCAGGACTCTCTGGAAACACCATATATTTT; CDR3aa: CAWSSGLSGNTIYF
abundance: NA; j_gene: TRBJ2-5; v_gene: TRBV10-3; d_gene: NA; CDR3nt: TGTGCCATCAGTGAGATGGTTCAAGAGACCCAGTACTTC; CDR3aa: CAISEMVQETQYF
abundance: NA; j_gene: TRBJ2-2; v_gene: TRBV5-1; d_gene: NA; CDR3nt: TGCGCCAGTAGGGACGCCCCGAACACCGGGGAGCTGTTTTTT; CDR3aa: CASRDAPNTGELFF
abundance: NA; j_gene: TRBJ1-2; v_gene: TRBV15; d_gene: NA; CDR3nt: TGTGCCACCAGCAGAGGAACAGGGCACCGGGTTGGCTACACCTTC; CDR3aa: CATSRGTGHRVGYTF
abundance: many; j_gene: TRBJ2-5; v_gene: TRBV5-1; d_gene: TRBD1; CDR3nt: TGCGCCAGCAGCGAAGGGGGCCCAGAGACCCAGTACTTC; CDR3aa: CASSEGGPETQYF
abundance: NA; j_gene: TRBJ1-2; v_gene: TRBV20-1; d_gene: NA; CDR3nt: TGCAGTGCCCTCGCGGCCGCTGGCTACACCTTC; CDR3aa: CSALAAAGYTF
abundance: NA; j_gene: TRBJ2-7; v_gene: TRBV18; d_gene: TRBD1; CDR3nt: TGTGCCAGCTCACCGGGACAGGGGTCCACCTACGAGCAGTACTTC; CDR3aa: CASSPGQGSTYEQYF